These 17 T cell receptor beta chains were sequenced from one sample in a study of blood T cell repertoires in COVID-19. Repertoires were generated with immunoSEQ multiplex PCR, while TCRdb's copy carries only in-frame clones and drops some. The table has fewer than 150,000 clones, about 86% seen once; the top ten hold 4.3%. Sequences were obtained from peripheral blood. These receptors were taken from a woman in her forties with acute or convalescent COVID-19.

DNA of the CDR3: TGTGCCAGCTCACCGGGACAGGGTCAGGCCAATGAGCAGTTCTTC. The encoded protein is CASSPGQGQANEQFF. V gene TRBV18 combines with J gene TRBJ2-1, with 9 bases lining up with TRBD1. V was clipped by 3 bases and J by 6 bases; unmatched bases: 6. CDR1 and CDR2 (germline): KGHSH, LQKENI. The CDR3 runs 15 residues.

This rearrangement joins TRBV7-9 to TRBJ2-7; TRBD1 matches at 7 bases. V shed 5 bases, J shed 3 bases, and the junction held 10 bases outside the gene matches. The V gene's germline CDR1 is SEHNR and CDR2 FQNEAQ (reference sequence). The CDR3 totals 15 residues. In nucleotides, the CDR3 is TGTGCCAGCAGCCCACGACAGGGTAGGATCTACGAGCAGTACTTC. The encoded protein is CASSPRQGRIYEQYF.

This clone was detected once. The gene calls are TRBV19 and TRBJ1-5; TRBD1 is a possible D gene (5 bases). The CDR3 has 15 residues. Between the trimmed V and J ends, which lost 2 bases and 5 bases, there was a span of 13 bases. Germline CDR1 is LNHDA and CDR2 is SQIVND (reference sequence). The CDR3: CASSIFEGTHQPQHF. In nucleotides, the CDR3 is TGTGCCAGTAGTATATTCGAGGGGACTCATCAGCCCCAGCATTTT.

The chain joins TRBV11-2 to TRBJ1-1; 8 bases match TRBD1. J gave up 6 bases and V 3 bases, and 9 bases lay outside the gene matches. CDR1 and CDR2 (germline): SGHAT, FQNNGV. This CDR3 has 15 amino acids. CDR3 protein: CASSFSGGDSAEAFF. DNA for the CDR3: TGTGCCAGCAGCTTCTCAGGGGGCGATTCGGCTGAAGCTTTCTTT. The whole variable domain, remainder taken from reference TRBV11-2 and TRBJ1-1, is EAGVAQSPRYKIIEKRQSVAFWCNPISGHATLYWYQQILGQGPKLLIQFQNNGVVDDSQLPKDRFSAERLKGVDSTLKIQPAKLEDSAVYLCASSFSGGDSAEAFFGQGTRLTVV.

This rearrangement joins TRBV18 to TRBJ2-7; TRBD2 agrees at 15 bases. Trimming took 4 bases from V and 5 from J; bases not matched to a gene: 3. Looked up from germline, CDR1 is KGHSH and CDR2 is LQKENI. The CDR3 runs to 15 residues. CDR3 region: CASSLGTSGRNEQYF. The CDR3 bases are TGTGCCAGCTCACTCGGGACTAGCGGGAGGAACGAGCAGTACTTC.

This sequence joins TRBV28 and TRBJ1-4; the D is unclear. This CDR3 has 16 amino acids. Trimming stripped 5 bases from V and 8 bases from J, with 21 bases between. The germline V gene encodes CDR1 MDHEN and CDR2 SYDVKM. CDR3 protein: CASSPRRRELGEKLFF. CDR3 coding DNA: TGTGCCAGCAGTCCCCGACGGCGCGAACTCGGGGAAAAACTGTTTTTT.

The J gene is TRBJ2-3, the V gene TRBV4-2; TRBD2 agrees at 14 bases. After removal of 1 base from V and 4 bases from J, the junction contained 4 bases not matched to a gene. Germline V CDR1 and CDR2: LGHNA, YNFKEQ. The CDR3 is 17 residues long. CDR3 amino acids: CASSQGTSGRSSDTQYF. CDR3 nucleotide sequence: TGTGCCAGCAGCCAAGGGACTAGCGGGAGGTCGTCAGATACGCAGTATTTT.

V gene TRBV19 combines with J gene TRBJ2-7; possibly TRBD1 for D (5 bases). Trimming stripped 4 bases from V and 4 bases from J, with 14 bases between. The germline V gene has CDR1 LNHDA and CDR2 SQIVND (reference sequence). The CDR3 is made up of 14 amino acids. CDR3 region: CASSKSGPGYEQYF. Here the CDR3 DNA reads TGTGCCAGTAGTAAATCAGGGCCGGGTTACGAGCAGTACTTC.

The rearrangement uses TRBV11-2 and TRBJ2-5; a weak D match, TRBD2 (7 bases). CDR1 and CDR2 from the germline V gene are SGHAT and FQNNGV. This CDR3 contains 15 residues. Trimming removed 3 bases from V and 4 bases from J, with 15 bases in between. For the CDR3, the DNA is TGTGCCAGCAGCTTTTTGGGGGGGGGCGTAGAGACCCAGTACTTC. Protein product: CASSFLGGGVETQYF.

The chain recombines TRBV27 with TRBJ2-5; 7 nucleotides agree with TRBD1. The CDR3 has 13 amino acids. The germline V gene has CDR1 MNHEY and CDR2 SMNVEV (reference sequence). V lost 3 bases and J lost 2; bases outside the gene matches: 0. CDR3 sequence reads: CASSFRGQETQYF. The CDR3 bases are TGTGCCAGCAGTTTCAGGGGGCAAGAGACCCAGTACTTC.

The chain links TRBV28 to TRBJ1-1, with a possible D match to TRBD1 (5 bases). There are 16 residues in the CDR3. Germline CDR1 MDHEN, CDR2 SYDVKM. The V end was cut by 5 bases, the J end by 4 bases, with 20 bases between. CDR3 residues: CASSLSPTVWSTEAFF. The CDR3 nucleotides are TGTGCCAGCAGTCTCTCCCCGACAGTCTGGAGCACTGAAGCTTTCTTT.

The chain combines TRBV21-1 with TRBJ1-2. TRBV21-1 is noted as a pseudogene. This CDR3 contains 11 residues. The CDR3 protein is CASSIRYGYTF. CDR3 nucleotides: TGTGCCAGCAGCATTCGCTATGGCTACACCTTC.

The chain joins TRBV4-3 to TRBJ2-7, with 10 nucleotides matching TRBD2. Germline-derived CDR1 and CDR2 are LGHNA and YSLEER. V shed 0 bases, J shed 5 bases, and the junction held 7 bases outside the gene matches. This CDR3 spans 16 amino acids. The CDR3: CASSQDRSGGAHEQYF. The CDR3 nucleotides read TGCGCCAGCAGCCAAGATCGCAGCGGGGGGGCCCACGAGCAGTACTTC.

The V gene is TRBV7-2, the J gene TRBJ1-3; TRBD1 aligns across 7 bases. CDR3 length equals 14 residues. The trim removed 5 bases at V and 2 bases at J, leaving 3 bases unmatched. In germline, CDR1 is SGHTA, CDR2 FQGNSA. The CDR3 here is CASSPGTAGNTIYF. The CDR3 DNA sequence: TGTGCCAGCAGCCCTGGGACAGCTGGAAACACCATATATTTT.

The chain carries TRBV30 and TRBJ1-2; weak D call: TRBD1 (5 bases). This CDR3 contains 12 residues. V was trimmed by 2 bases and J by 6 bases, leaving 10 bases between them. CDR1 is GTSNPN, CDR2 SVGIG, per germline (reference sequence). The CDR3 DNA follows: TGTGCCTGGAGTCAGGGCGACGATGGCTACACCTTC. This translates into CAWSQGDDGYTF.

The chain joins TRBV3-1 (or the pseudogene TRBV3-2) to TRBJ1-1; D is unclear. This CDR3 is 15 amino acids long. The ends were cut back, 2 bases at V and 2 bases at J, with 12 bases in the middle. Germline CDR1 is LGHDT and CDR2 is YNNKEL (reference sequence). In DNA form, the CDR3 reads TGTGCCAGCAGCCAAACTGGGCCCGCTAACACTGAAGCTTTCTTT. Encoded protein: CASSQTGPANTEAFF.

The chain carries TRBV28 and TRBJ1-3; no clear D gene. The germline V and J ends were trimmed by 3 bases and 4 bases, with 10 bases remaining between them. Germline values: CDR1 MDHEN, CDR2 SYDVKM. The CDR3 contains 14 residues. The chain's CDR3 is CASSFMAVGNTIYF. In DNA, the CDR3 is TGTGCCAGCAGTTTCATGGCGGTAGGAAACACCATATATTTT.